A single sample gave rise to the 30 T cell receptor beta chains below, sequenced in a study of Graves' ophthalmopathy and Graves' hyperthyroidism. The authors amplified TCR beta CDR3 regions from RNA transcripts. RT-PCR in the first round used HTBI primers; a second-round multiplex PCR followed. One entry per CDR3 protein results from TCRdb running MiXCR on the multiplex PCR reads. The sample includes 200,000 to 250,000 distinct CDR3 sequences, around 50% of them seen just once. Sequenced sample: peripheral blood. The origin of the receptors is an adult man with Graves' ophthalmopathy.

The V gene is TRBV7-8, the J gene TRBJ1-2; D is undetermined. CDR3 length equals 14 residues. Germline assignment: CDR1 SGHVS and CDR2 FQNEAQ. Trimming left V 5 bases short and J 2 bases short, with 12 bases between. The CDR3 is CASSQQTGNYGYTF. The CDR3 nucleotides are TGTGCCAGCAGCCAACAGACCGGGAACTATGGCTACACCTTC.

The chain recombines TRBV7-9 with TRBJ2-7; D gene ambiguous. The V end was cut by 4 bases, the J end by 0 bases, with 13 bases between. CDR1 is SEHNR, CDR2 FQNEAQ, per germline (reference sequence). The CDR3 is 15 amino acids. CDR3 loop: CASSSPARHSYEQYF. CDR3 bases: TGTGCCAGCAGCTCACCGGCCAGGCACTCCTACGAGCAGTACTTC.

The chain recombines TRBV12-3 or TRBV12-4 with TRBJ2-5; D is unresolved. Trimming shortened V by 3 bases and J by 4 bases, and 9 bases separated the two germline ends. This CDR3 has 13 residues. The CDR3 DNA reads TGTGCCAGCAGTTTTTCGTCATTAGAGACCCAGTACTTC. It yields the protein CASSFSSLETQYF.

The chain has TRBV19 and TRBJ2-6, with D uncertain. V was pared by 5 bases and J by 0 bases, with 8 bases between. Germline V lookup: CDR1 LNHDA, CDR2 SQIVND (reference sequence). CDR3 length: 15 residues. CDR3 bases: TGTGCCAGTAGTGCCCCTGGCTCTGGGGCCAACGTCCTGACTTTC. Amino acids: CASSAPGSGANVLTF.

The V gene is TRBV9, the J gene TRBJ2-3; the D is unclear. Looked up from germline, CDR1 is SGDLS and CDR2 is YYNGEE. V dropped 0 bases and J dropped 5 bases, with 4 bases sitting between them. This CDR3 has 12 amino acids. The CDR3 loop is CASSVGGDTQYF. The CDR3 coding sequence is TGTGCCAGCAGCGTAGGAGGAGATACGCAGTATTTT.

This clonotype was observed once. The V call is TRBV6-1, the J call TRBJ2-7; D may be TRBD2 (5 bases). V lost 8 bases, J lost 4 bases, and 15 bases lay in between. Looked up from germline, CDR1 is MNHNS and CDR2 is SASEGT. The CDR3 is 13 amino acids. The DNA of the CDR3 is TGTGCCAGCGGACCAGCGGAAATTTACGAGCAGTACTTC. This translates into CASGPAEIYEQYF.

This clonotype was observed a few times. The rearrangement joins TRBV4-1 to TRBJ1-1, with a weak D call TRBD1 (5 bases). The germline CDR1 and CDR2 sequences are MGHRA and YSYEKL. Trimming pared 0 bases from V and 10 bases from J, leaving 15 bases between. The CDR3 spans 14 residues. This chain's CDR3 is CASSQDQGTGGAFF. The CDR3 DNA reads TGCGCCAGCAGCCAAGATCAGGGAACAGGCGGAGCTTTCTTT.

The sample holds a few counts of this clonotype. The CDR3 DNA reads TGTGCCACCAGCAGAGATCGGGTAGCGGAGACCCAGTACTTC. Its translation: CATSRDRVAETQYF. The chain employs TRBV15 and TRBJ2-5; D might be TRBD2 (5 bases). The V gene's germline CDR1 is LNHNV and CDR2 YYDKDF (reference sequence). V was shortened by 0 bases and J by 5 bases, with 10 bases between the two germline ends. The CDR3 consists of 14 residues. The variable domain in full, with the rest retrieved from reference TRBV15 and TRBJ2-5, is DAMVIQNPRYQVTQFGKPVTLSCSQTLNHNVMYWYQQKSSQAPKLLFHYYDKDFNNEADTPDNFQSRRPNTSFCFLDIRSPGLGDTAMYLCATSRDRVAETQYFGPGTRLLVL.

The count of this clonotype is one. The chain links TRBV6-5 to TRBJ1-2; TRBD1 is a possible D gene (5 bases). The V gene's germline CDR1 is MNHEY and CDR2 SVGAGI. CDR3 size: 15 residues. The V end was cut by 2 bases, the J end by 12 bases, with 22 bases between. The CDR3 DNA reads TGTGCCAGCAGTTACCCCCGCAGGGAGTGGAGTAATGACACCTTC. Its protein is CASSYPRREWSNDTF.

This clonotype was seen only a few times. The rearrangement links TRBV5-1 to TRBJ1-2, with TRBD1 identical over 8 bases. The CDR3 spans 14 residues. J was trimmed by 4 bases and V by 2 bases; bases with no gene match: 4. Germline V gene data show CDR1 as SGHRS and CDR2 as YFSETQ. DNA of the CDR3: TGCGCCAGCAGCTTTTCTGGGACAGGCTATGGCTACACCTTC. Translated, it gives CASSFSGTGYGYTF.

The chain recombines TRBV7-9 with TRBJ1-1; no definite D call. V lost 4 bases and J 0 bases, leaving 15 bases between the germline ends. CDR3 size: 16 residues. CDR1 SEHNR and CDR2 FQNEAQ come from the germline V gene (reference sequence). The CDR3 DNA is TGTGCCAGCAGCTCGCGGGCGGGTGGGGTGAACACTGAAGCTTTCTTT. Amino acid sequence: CASSSRAGGVNTEAFF. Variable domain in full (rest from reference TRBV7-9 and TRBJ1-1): DTGVSQNPRHKITKRGQNVTFRCDPISEHNRLYWYRQTLGQGPEFLTYFQNEAQLEKSRLLSDRFSAERPKGSFSTLEIQRTEQGDSAMYLCASSSRAGGVNTEAFFGQGTRLTVV.

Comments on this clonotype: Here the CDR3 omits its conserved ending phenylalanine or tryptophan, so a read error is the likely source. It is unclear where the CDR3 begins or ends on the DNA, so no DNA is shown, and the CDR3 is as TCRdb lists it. The CDR3 loop reads CASTSREFSRFQ. The chain is built from TRBV5-4 and TRBJ1-1; the D call TRBD1 from the table was never checked on the DNA. Inclusive of both ends, the CDR3 amounts to 12 amino acids. Germline assignment: CDR1 SGHNT and CDR2 YYREEE (reference sequence).

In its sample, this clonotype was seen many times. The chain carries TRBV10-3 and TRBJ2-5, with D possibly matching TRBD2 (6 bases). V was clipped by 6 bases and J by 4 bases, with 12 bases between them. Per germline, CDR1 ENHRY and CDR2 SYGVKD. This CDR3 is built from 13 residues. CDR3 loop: CAIRGREVETQYF. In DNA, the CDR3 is TGTGCCATCAGGGGCAGGGAGGTAGAGACCCAGTACTTC.

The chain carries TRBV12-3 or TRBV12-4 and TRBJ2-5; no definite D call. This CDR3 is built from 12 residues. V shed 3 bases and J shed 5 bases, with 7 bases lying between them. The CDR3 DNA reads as TGTGCCAGCAGTTTCGTTAGGGAGACCCAGTACTTC. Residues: CASSFVRETQYF.

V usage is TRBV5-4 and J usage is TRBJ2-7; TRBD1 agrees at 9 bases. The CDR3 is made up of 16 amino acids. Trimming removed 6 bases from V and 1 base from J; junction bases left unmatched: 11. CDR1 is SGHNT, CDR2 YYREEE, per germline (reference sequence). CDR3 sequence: CASTTGGTGTSYEQYF. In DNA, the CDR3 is TGTGCCAGCACTACGGGCGGGACAGGGACGTCCTACGAGCAGTACTTC.

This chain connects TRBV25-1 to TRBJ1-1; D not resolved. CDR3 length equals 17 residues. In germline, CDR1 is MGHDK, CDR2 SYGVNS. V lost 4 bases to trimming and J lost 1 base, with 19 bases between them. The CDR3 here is CASSARRVEDSNTEAFF. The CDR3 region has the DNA TGTGCCAGCAGTGCACGGAGGGTGGAGGACTCGAACACTGAAGCTTTCTTT.

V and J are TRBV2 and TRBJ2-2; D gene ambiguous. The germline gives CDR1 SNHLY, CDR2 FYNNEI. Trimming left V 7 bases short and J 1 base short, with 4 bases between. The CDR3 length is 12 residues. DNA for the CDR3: TGTGCCAGCATCGAGAACACCGGGGAGCTGTTTTTT. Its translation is CASIENTGELFF.

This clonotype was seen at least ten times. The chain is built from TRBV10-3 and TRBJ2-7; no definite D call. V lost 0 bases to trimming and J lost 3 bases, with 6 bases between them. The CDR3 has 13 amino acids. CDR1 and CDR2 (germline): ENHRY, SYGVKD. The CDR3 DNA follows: TGTGCCATCAGTGAGTCGGAAAGCTACGAGCAGTACTTC. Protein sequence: CAISESESYEQYF.

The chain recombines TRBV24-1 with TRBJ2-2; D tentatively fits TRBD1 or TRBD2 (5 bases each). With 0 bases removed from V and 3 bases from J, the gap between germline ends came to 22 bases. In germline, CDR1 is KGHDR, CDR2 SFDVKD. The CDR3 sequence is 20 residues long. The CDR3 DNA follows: TGTGCCACCAGTGATTTGCTCCCGGTATCGGGAAGGGGAGACACCGGGGAGCTGTTTTTT. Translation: CATSDLLPVSGRGDTGELFF.

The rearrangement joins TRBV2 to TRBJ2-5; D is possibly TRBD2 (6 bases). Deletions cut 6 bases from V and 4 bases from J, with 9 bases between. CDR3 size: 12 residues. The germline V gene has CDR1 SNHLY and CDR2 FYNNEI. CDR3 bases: TGTGCCAGCAGGCATAGCGGAGAGACCCAGTACTTC. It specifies CASRHSGETQYF.

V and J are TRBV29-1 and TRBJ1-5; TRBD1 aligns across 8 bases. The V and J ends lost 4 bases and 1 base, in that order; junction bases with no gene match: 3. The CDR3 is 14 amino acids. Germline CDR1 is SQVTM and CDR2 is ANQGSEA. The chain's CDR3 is CSVGDRSSNQPQHF. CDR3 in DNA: TGCAGCGTTGGGGACAGGTCCAGCAATCAGCCCCAGCATTTT.

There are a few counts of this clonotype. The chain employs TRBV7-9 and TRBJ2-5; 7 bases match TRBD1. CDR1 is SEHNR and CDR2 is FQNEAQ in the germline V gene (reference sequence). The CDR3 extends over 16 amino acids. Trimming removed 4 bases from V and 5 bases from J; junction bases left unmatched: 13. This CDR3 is CASSSTAQGSRETQYF. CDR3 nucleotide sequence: TGTGCCAGCAGCTCGACCGCACAGGGGTCAAGGGAGACCCAGTACTTC.

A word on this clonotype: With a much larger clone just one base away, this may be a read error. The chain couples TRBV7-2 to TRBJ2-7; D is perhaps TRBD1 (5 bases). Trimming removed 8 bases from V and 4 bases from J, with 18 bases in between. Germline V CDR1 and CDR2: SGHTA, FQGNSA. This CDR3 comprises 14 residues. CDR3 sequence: CASRPVAGPYEQYF. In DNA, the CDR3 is TGTGCCAGCCGACCGGTCGCAGGGCCATACGAGCAGTACTTC.

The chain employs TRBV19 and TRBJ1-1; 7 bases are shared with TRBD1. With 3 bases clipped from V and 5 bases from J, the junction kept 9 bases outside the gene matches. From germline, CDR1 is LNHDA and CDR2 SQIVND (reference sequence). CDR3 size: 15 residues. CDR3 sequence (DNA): TGTGCCAGTAGTATTACAGGGGTTTCAGGAACTGAAGCTTTCTTT. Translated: CASSITGVSGTEAFF.

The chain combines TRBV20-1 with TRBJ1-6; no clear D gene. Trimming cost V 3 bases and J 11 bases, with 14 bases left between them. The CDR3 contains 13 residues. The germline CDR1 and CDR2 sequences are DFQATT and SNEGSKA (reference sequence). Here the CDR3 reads CSARREPLTPLHF. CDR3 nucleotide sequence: TGCAGTGCTAGGAGGGAACCCTTAACACCCCTCCACTTT.

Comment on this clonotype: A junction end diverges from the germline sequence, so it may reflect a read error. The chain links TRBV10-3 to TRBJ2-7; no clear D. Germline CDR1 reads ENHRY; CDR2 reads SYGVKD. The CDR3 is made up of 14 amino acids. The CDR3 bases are TGTGCCAGCAGTTACTCGGGTAGCCGCCACGAGCAGTACTTC. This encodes CASSYSGSRHEQYF.

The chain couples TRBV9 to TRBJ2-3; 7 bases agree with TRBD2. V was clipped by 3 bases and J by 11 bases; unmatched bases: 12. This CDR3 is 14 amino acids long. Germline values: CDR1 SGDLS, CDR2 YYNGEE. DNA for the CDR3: TGTGCCAGCAGCGCTCCTAGCGGTGACAATGAGCAGTATTTT. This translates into CASSAPSGDNEQYF.

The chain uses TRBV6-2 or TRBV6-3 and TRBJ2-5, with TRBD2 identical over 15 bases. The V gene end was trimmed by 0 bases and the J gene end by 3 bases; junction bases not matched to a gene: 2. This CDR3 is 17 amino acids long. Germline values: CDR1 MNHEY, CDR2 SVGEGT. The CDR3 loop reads CASSYSWTSGREETQYF. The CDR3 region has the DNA TGTGCCAGCAGTTACTCGTGGACTAGCGGGAGGGAAGAGACCCAGTACTTC.

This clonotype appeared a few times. In nucleotides, the CDR3 is TGTGCCAGCAGCCTGGGAGGGCCAGAATACGAGCAGTACTTC. It codes for CASSLGGPEYEQYF. The genes are TRBV12-3 or TRBV12-4 and TRBJ2-7, with 7 nucleotides matching TRBD2. V was clipped by 6 bases and J by 4 bases; unmatched bases: 9. The CDR3 loop spans 14 amino acids.

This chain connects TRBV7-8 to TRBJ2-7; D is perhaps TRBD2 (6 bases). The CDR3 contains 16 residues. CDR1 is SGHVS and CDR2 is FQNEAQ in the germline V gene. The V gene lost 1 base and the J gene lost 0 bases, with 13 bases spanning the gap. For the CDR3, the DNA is TGTGCCAGCAGCTTAGGGTGGGACTTTGTCTCCTACGAGCAGTACTTC. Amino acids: CASSLGWDFVSYEQYF.